A selection of T cell receptor beta chains follows, all from one sample in a study of identical twins. TCRdb reprocessed the 5' RACE reads with MiXCR, giving one entry per CDR3 protein. The sample contains about 720,000 distinct CDR3 sequences, about 18% of which appear only once. The sample was also reused in another study, on T cells expressing NK-cell markers.

Sequencing was performed on PBMCs. The receptors here all came from a woman younger than 35 in good health. The CDR3 runs from the conserved cysteine through the conserved F or W. Each record gives: V gene, clone size, D gene, J gene, CDR3 DNA, CDR3 protein. D genes are given only for firm matches. Part of the rows lack a size; the others show once, few, many or a class for expanded clones.

TRBV7-9	few	TRBD1	TRBJ1-2	TGTGCCAGCAGCTTAGACGGGACAGGATTTAGCTACACCTTC	CASSLDGTGFSYTF
TRBV5-1	.	TRBD1	TRBJ1-4	TGCGCCAGCAGCCTATCGTCCGGGACAGGAGGAGAAAAACTGTTTTTT	CASSLSSGTGGEKLFF
TRBV5-1	.	.	TRBJ1-1	TGCGCCAGCAGCTCCTTTCGTAGGGGGAAGGACACTGAAGCTTTCTTT	CASSSFRRGKDTEAFF
TRBV20-1	.	TRBD2	TRBJ2-5	TGCAGTGCTAGGAGACTAGCGGCTCCGTACCAAGAGACCCAGTACTTC	CSARRLAAPYQETQYF
TRBV4-1	few	.	TRBJ2-1	TGCGCCAGCAGCGTAACGGCTGGGGACTCCTACAATGAGCAGTTCTTC	CASSVTAGDSYNEQFF
TRBV20-1	many	.	TRBJ1-2	TGCAGTGCTAGAGCTCCAGGGAGCTATGGCTACACCTTC	CSARAPGSYGYTF
TRBV4-3	.	.	TRBJ1-4	TGCGCCAGCAGCCAAGATGAGGAGGGGGCTAATGAAAAACTGTTTTTT	CASSQDEEGANEKLFF
TRBV14	.	TRBD1	TRBJ1-1	TGTGCCAGCAGTTTTGCGACAGGGTACACTGAAGCTTTCTTT	CASSFATGYTEAFF
TRBV11-2	.	TRBD2	TRBJ2-3	TGTGCCAGCAGCCTCCCGGAAAGGGGCGGGAGAATGAGGGATACGCAGTATTTT	CASSLPERGGRMRDTQYF
TRBV5-1	many	TRBD2	TRBJ2-1	TGTGCCAGCAGTTCGGGAGGGAGTTCCTACAATGAGCAGTTCTTC	CASSSGGSSYNEQFF
TRBV29-1	.	.	TRBJ2-7	TGCAGCGTGACCGTCTTAGAGGCCATGTCCTACGAGCAGTACTTC	CSVTVLEAMSYEQYF
TRBV4-2	few	TRBD1	TRBJ2-7	TGTGCCAGCAGCCAAGAGGGACAGGAATACGAGCAGTACTTC	CASSQEGQEYEQYF
TRBV10-3	.	TRBD1	TRBJ2-5	TGTGCCATCAGCCGGACAGGGGTAGAGACCCAGTACTTC	CAISRTGVETQYF
TRBV4-3	few	TRBD1	TRBJ2-5	TGCGCCAGCAGCCAAGAGGGGCCCGGGACAGGGGCCCAAGAGACCCAGTACTTC	CASSQEGPGTGAQETQYF
TRBV27	.	TRBD1	TRBJ1-2	TGTGCCAGCACCGAGACAGGGGGCAGAGTTGGCTACACCTTC	CASTETGGRVGYTF
TRBV5-1	.	.	TRBJ2-5	TGCGCCAGCAGCTTGGGGGGCAGGGGAAGGTTTGGAGAGACCCAGTACTTC	CASSLGGRGRFGETQYF
TRBV5-1	many	TRBD1	TRBJ2-1	TGCGCCAGCAGCGGGACAGCCTTCTACAATGAGCAGTTCTTC	CASSGTAFYNEQFF
TRBV2	.	TRBD2	TRBJ2-1	TGTGCCAGCAGTGGATACTCCGGGACTAGCGGGACCGCAAGCTCCTACAATGAGCAGTTCTTC	CASSGYSGTSGTASSYNEQFF
TRBV7-2	few	TRBD1	TRBJ2-7	TGTGCCAGCAGCTTCGGGACAGGGGATTACTACGAGCAGTACTTC	CASSFGTGDYYEQYF
TRBV3-1	.	.	TRBJ2-1	TGTGCCAGCAGCCAAGCGCGGTGGCTAGACAGCTACAATGAGCAGTTCTTC	CASSQARWLDSYNEQFF
TRBV5-1	few	TRBD2	TRBJ2-1	TGCGCCAGCAGCTTGGAGGGACTAGCGGACAATGAGCAGTTCTTC	CASSLEGLADNEQFF
TRBV7-9	few	TRBD1	TRBJ1-1	TGTGCCAGCAGCGCGCGGGACAGGGAGAACACTGAAGCTTTCTTT	CASSARDRENTEAFF
TRBV12-3/TRBV12-4	.	.	TRBJ2-3	TGTGCCAGCAGTTTGGGGGCGGGAGACACAGATACGCAGTATTTT	CASSLGAGDTDTQYF
TRBV29-1	few	TRBD2	TRBJ2-7	TGCAGCGTTGTAGCGGGGGCCTCCTACGAGCAGTACTTC	CSVVAGASYEQYF
TRBV5-4	few	.	TRBJ1-1	TGTGCCAGCAGCTTCTTTACAGGGAACACTGAAGCTTTCTTT	CASSFFTGNTEAFF
TRBV7-9	few	TRBD2	TRBJ2-3	TGTGCCAGCAGCTTAGCGGAGAGCGGGAGGAGCACAGATACGCAGTATTTT	CASSLAESGRSTDTQYF
TRBV7-2	few	.	TRBJ2-7	TGTGCCAGCAGCTTCCCTTCAGGGTTCTACGAGCAGTACTTC	CASSFPSGFYEQYF
TRBV10-1	.	.	TRBJ2-3	TGCGCCAGCAGTGAGTCGGGTACAGCAGATACGCAGTATTTT	CASSESGTADTQYF
TRBV7-2	.	.	TRBJ2-4	TGTGCCAGCACCCCTTACATATCACAAAACATTCAGTACTTC	CASTPYISQNIQYF
TRBV6-1	.	TRBD1	TRBJ2-7	TGTGCCAGCAGAACGCTCGACAGGGGAGCCTACGAGCAGTACTTC	CASRTLDRGAYEQYF
TRBV7-9	few	TRBD1	TRBJ1-2	TGTGCCAGCAGCTTAGACTTCCGACAGGGGAAGTATGGCTACACCTTC	CASSLDFRQGKYGYTF
TRBV11-2	few	.	TRBJ2-3	TGTGCCAGCAGCTTAATCCTAGCGCCTAGCACAGATACGCAGTATTTT	CASSLILAPSTDTQYF
TRBV29-1	many	.	TRBJ2-3	TGCAGCGTTGGCCCCCAGCAACTAGATACGCAGTATTTT	CSVGPQQLDTQYF
TRBV29-1	.	.	TRBJ2-7	TGCAGCGCGGGGGGGACAGGGATAACCTACGAGCAGTACTTC	CSAGGTGITYEQYF
TRBV12-3/TRBV12-4	many	TRBD1	TRBJ1-2	TGTGCCAGCAGTCCACAGGGGGACTATGGCTACACCTTC	CASSPQGDYGYTF
TRBV9	few	.	TRBJ2-3	TGTGCCAGCAGCGTAGATGGAGGGTCGGTCACAGATACGCAGTATTTT	CASSVDGGSVTDTQYF
TRBV12-3/TRBV12-4	many	.	TRBJ2-7	TGTGCCAGCAGTTTACGGGGCAGGGGTAGGAACTACGAGCAGTACTTC	CASSLRGRGRNYEQYF
TRBV6-2/TRBV6-3	.	.	TRBJ2-4	TGTGCCAGCACTGACAGGCCACGATTAGCCAAAAACATTCAGTACTTC	CASTDRPRLAKNIQYF
TRBV5-8	.	.	TRBJ1-1	TGTGCCAGCAGCTTGGGGCAGGGGCGAAGTCCCACTGAAGCTTTCTTT	CASSLGQGRSPTEAFF
TRBV6-6	.	.	TRBJ2-2	TGTGCCAGCAGTGACGACAGGGGGGAGCTGTTTTTT	CASSDDRGELFF
TRBV7-9	.	TRBD1	TRBJ2-3	TGTGCCAGCAGCTCCGGACAGGGCGACGAGGGGGCAGATACGCAGTATTTT	CASSSGQGDEGADTQYF
TRBV7-7	few	TRBD2	TRBJ2-1	TGTGCCAGCAGCTTACGAGCGGGAGGGAATGAGCAGTTCTTC	CASSLRAGGNEQFF
TRBV12-3/TRBV12-4	.	.	TRBJ1-2	TGTGCCAGCAGTTTAGACAGGGACTTGCATGGCTACACCTTC	CASSLDRDLHGYTF
TRBV3-1	.	TRBD1	TRBJ1-1	TGTGCCAGCAGCCCCCAGGGGACAGGGCGAGCTTTCTTT	CASSPQGTGRAFF
TRBV4-3	few	.	TRBJ2-7	TGCGCCAGCAGCCAGACACAGGGCTACGAGCAGTACTTC	CASSQTQGYEQYF
TRBV6-5	few	TRBD2	TRBJ2-5	TGTGCCAGCAGTTATACGGCGGGGGGGCTCGAGACCCAGTACTTC	CASSYTAGGLETQYF
TRBV7-8	.	TRBD2	TRBJ2-3	TGTGCCAGCAGCGCCAGACTAGCGGGCAGCACAGATACGCAGTATTTT	CASSARLAGSTDTQYF
TRBV12-5	.	.	TRBJ1-6	TGTGCTAGTGGTTTGGTACGGGGGCGGCAGAGCTCCTATAATTCACCCCTCCACTTT	CASGLVRGRQSSYNSPLHF
TRBV10-3	.	.	TRBJ2-7	TGTGCCATGGGGTCTAGCGACGGCGAGCAGTACTTC	CAMGSSDGEQYF
TRBV10-3	.	TRBD2	TRBJ2-2	TGTGCCATCAGTGTCGGACTAGCGGGGGGCACCGGGGAGCTGTTTTTT	CAISVGLAGGTGELFF
TRBV11-2	few	.	TRBJ2-3	TGTGCCAGCACCCGGTTGGCCAGCACAGATACGCAGTATTTT	CASTRLASTDTQYF
TRBV11-2	once	TRBD2	TRBJ2-1	TGTGCCAGCAGCCCACGACTAGCGGGAGTGACGAATGAGCAGTTCTTC	CASSPRLAGVTNEQFF
TRBV20-1	.	.	TRBJ1-1	TGCAGTGCTAGAGATGGCCCGAACACTGAAGCTTTCTTT	CSARDGPNTEAFF
TRBV9	.	TRBD1	TRBJ2-1	TGTGCCAGCAGCGTAACAGGGGTTCTCCAGAACGAGCAGTTCTTC	CASSVTGVLQNEQFF